The 14 T cell receptor beta chains presented below share a single source sample, sequenced in a study of human T cells and chemical hapten exposure. As to time point: patch test 2, 6 weeks after DPC sensitization. The sample's treatment: therapeutic diphenylcyclopropenone sensitization with weekly scalp DPC. TCRdb fed the RACE reads into MiXCR, producing one record per CDR3 protein. The sample holds hundreds of thousands of distinct CDR3 sequences, about 6% seen once. Sequencing used whole blood, obtained in connection with sensitization to the hapten diphenylcyclopropenone (DPC). The receptor source for this set is a woman between 18 and 29 years old with alopecia areata. Some clones in this sample may be carry-over from other donors' samples.

This chain connects TRBV5-5 to TRBJ2-7; D is possibly TRBD1 (6 bases). Germline CDR1 reads SGHKS; CDR2 reads YYEKEE (reference sequence). The CDR3 extends over 14 amino acids. V lost 4 bases and J lost 3, with 14 bases in between. The CDR3 loop reads CASSLPDSSYEQYF. CDR3 nucleotides: TGTGCCAGCAGCCTGCCGGACAGTAGCTACGAGCAGTACTTC.

As DNA, the CDR3 is TGTGCCAGCAGCCAAGCGACTAGCGATACGCAGTATTTT. Residues: CASSQATSDTQYF. This sequence joins TRBV3-1 and TRBJ2-3; 7 nucleotides match TRBD2. This CDR3 has 13 amino acids. Germline V gene sequence: CDR1 LGHDT, CDR2 YNNKEL (reference sequence). After removal of 1 base from V and 6 bases from J, the junction contained 1 base not matched to a gene.

This clonotype has at least ten counts. The chain recombines TRBV7-2 with TRBJ2-1, with D maybe TRBD2 (6 bases). There are 14 residues in the CDR3. Trimming left V 5 bases short and J 1 base short, with 9 bases between. CDR1 and CDR2 from the germline V gene are SGHTA and FQGNSA. In DNA, the CDR3 is TGTGCCAGCAGCCCGGGAGATTCCTACAATGAGCAGTTCTTC. Translation gives CASSPGDSYNEQFF.

This clonotype appeared many times. The chain joins TRBV5-4 to TRBJ1-4; 8 bases are shared with TRBD1. The junction had 5 bases not matched to a gene; V was cut back by 4 bases and J by 0 bases. This CDR3 is built from 16 residues. Germline V gives CDR1 SGHNT, CDR2 YYREEE (reference sequence). The DNA of the CDR3 is TGTGCCAGCAGCGCGGACAGGGCGTCAACTAATGAAAAACTGTTTTTT. As protein: CASSADRASTNEKLFF.

The V gene is TRBV7-2, the J gene TRBJ1-3; D gene uncertain. CDR3 length: 16 amino acids. CDR1 and CDR2 from the germline V gene are SGHTA and FQGNSA. Trimming shortened V by 5 bases and J by 0 bases, and 14 bases separated the two germline ends. This CDR3 is CASSVATPRSGNTIYF. Written as DNA, the CDR3 is TGTGCCAGCAGCGTCGCGACACCTCGCTCTGGAAACACCATATATTTT.

This clonotype was observed a few times. This sequence joins TRBV28 and TRBJ2-3; D tentatively reads TRBD1 or TRBD2 (5 bases each). CDR1 and CDR2 (germline): MDHEN, SYDVKM. CDR3 length equals 16 residues. V was cut by 3 bases and J by 4 bases, with 17 bases left in between. The CDR3: CASSLFLPEGPDTQYF. The DNA for the CDR3 is TGTGCCAGCAGTTTGTTTCTTCCCGAGGGACCAGATACGCAGTATTTT.

The V and J genes are TRBV6-6 and TRBJ2-3; tentative D call: TRBD1 (5 bases). The V and J ends lost 4 bases and 6 bases respectively, with 17 bases between them. The CDR3 length is 15 residues. Germline assignment: CDR1 MNHNY and CDR2 SVGAGI (reference sequence). The CDR3, as DNA: TGTGCCAGCAGTTTCCCACAGGTGTCCGTTGATACGCAGTATTTT. This sequence encodes CASSFPQVSVDTQYF.

The V gene is TRBV6-2 or TRBV6-3, the J gene TRBJ2-3, with D maybe TRBD2 (7 bases). The CDR3 consists of 16 residues. Germline-derived CDR1 and CDR2 are MNHEY and SVGEGT. Trimming cost V 2 bases and J 5 bases, with 17 bases left between them. As DNA, the CDR3 is TGTGCCAGCAGTTACCCGAAGGGGGGGGCCCAAGATACGCAGTATTTT. Protein product: CASSYPKGGAQDTQYF.

This clonotype was detected a few times. This sequence joins TRBV28 and TRBJ2-1, with 7 bases identical to TRBD2. The CDR3 consists of 15 residues. Germline V gives CDR1 MDHEN, CDR2 SYDVKM. The V and J ends lost 2 bases and 7 bases, in that order; junction bases with no gene match: 8. DNA of the CDR3: TGTGCCAGCAGTTTAGGGACTACAGTGAGGAATGAGCAGTTCTTC. Protein sequence: CASSLGTTVRNEQFF.

Ten or more counts support this clonotype. J is TRBJ1-2 and V is TRBV28; D not certain. Germline CDR1 reads MDHEN; CDR2 reads SYDVKM. The CDR3 sequence is 15 residues long. V lost 3 bases and J 0 bases, leaving 11 bases between the germline ends. The CDR3 protein is CASSFTDLANYGYTF. The CDR3 nucleotides read TGTGCCAGCAGTTTTACAGACCTAGCTAACTATGGCTACACCTTC.

V gene TRBV28 combines with J gene TRBJ1-1; 8 nucleotides match TRBD1. The CDR3 loop spans 14 amino acids. Germline-derived CDR1 and CDR2 are MDHEN and SYDVKM. J was trimmed by 0 bases and V by 11 bases; bases with no gene match: 8. The CDR3 protein is CAAQGGIMNTEAFF. In nucleotides, the CDR3 is TGTGCCGCACAGGGGGGTATAATGAACACTGAAGCTTTCTTT.

The table lists this clonotype with many counts. The chain employs TRBV5-1 and TRBJ2-3; D not resolved. CDR1 is SGHRS and CDR2 is YFSETQ in the germline V gene. There are 14 residues in the CDR3. Trimming pared 7 bases from V and 4 bases from J, leaving 16 bases between. The CDR3 loop reads CASGSGQWADTQYF. Written as DNA, the CDR3 is TGCGCCAGCGGTTCGGGTCAGTGGGCAGATACGCAGTATTTT.

This clonotype was seen ten or more times. The chain uses TRBV7-2 and TRBJ2-3; no clear D. CDR1 and CDR2 (germline): SGHTA, FQGNSA. This CDR3 has 14 residues. Trimming removed 4 bases at V and 6 bases at J, with 14 bases between. DNA for the CDR3: TGTGCCAGCAGCTCCCAGGACGGCTATGATACGCAGTATTTT. It translates to CASSSQDGYDTQYF.

This clonotype was recorded a few times. The chain joins TRBV10-3 to TRBJ1-3; D is unresolved. V shed 10 bases and J shed 0 bases, with 10 bases lying between them. The CDR3 loop spans 13 amino acids. CDR1 and CDR2 (germline): ENHRY, SYGVKD. This CDR3 is CATRTDSGNTIYF. Here the CDR3 DNA reads TGTGCCACTCGGACGGACTCTGGAAACACCATATATTTT.